The clone carrying this T cell receptor (beta chain) was recorded a few times. Its antigen is still unknown. The data originate from a study of T cell repertoires in cytomegalovirus infection. Across the whole study: The study used recently identified HLA-C-restricted and well-studied HLA-B-restricted CMV epitopes. The study, taken as a whole, reports: The cumulative frequency of public TCR beta families distinguished individuals who carried CMV together with the relevant HLA.

With 2 bases clipped from V and 3 bases from J, the junction kept 3 bases outside the gene matches. This CDR3 is 14 amino acids long. In germline, CDR1 is MNHNS, CDR2 SASEGT. MiXCR, run by TCRdb on the reads, gives a single entry per CDR3 protein. The profile shows fewer than 950,000 distinct CDR3 sequences, about 31% of them singletons. The origin of this receptor is a human donor in good health (CMV status not recorded). Some clones in this sample may be carry-over from other donors' samples. The sequencing used cultured CD8+ T cells from PBMCs, collected from culture after CMV antigen stimulation. The gene calls are TRBV6-1 and TRBJ2-7; 8 nucleotides line up with TRBD1. CDR3 coding DNA: TGTGCCAGCAGTGAATCAGGGGGCTTCTACGAGCAGTACGTC. It specifies CASSESGGFYEQYV.